This entry lists 12 T cell receptor beta chains sequenced from one sample in a study of T cells in localized non-small cell lung cancer. Sequencing used immunoSEQ multiplex PCR; TCRdb keeps in-frame clones, though not all of them. The sample yields roughly 24,000 clones, about 90% seen once. Sample: peripheral blood, taken before any cancer treatment. These receptors originate from a woman aged 35 to 70 with stage I lung adenocarcinoma.

The chain employs TRBV5-4 and TRBJ2-1; tentatively, D is TRBD1 (6 bases). V lost 1 base and J lost 9, with 17 bases in between. Germline values: CDR1 SGHNT, CDR2 YYREEE (reference sequence). This CDR3 region has 15 residues. CDR3 DNA: TGTGCCAGCAGCTTGTCGCAGGGGTTGAGTATTGAGCAGTTCTTC. It translates to CASSLSQGLSIEQFF.

The V gene is TRBV25-1, the J gene TRBJ2-5, with 9 bases fitting TRBD1. The ends lost 2 bases at V and 4 bases at J; junction bases unmatched: 8. CDR1 is MGHDK, CDR2 SYGVNS, per germline. CDR3 length: 16 amino acids. CDR3 in DNA: TGTGCCAGCAGTGAAGCGGGACAGGGAAGAGGAGAGACCCAGTACTTC. It codes for CASSEAGQGRGETQYF.

The chain uses TRBV7-9 and TRBJ2-7; TRBD1 aligns across 8 bases. Germline V lookup: CDR1 SEHNR, CDR2 FQNEAQ (reference sequence). This CDR3 comprises 15 residues. The junction had 5 bases not matched to a gene; V was cut back by 4 bases and J by 0 bases. The CDR3 protein is CASSSRQGSSYEQYF. DNA for the CDR3: TGTGCCAGCAGCTCTAGACAGGGGAGCTCCTACGAGCAGTACTTC.

V gene TRBV2 combines with J gene TRBJ1-5; D perhaps matches TRBD1 (5 bases). The germline gives CDR1 SNHLY, CDR2 FYNNEI. The V end lost 6 bases, the J end lost 5 bases, and 14 bases lay between the germline ends. The CDR3 is made up of 14 amino acids. This chain's CDR3 is CASRRGNPDQPQHF. As DNA, the CDR3 is TGTGCCAGCAGACGGGGGAACCCAGATCAGCCCCAGCATTTT.

The chain employs TRBV6-5 and TRBJ2-7; TRBD1 aligns across 7 bases. The CDR3 length is 13 residues. Germline CDR1 reads MNHEY; CDR2 reads SVGAGI. After removal of 8 bases from V and 2 bases from J, the junction contained 6 bases not matched to a gene. The CDR3 sequence: CASQGGITYEQYF. CDR3 nucleotides: TGTGCCAGCCAAGGGGGCATAACCTACGAGCAGTACTTC.

This clone appeared a few times. V gene TRBV5-6 combines with J gene TRBJ2-7; TRBD1 aligns across 8 bases. This CDR3 is built from 15 residues. From germline, CDR1 is SGHDT and CDR2 YYEEEE. J lost 0 bases, V lost 4 bases, and 6 bases had no gene match. The CDR3 bases are TGTGCCAGCAGCCCAGGGACAGGCCACTCCTACGAGCAGTACTTC. Translation: CASSPGTGHSYEQYF.

The rearrangement links TRBV11-3 to TRBJ2-1; 9 nucleotides agree with TRBD2. The V segment lost 3 bases and the J segment 2 bases; nucleotides outside the gene matches: 2. CDR1 and CDR2 (germline): SGHNT, YENEEA. The CDR3 spans 15 residues. CDR3 residues: CASSFSGGPYNEQFF. As DNA, the CDR3 is TGTGCCAGCAGCTTTAGCGGGGGCCCCTACAATGAGCAGTTCTTC. Full variable domain (outside the CDR3, taken from reference TRBV11-3 and TRBJ2-1): EAGVVQSPRYKIIEKKQPVAFWCNPISGHNTLYWYLQNLGQGPELLIRYENEEAVDDSQLPKDRFSAERLKGVDSTLKIQPAELGDSAVYLCASSFSGGPYNEQFFGPGTRLTVL.

The V and J genes are TRBV30 and TRBJ1-5; D gene unclear. Germline V lookup: CDR1 GTSNPN, CDR2 SVGIG (reference sequence). This CDR3 comprises 15 residues. With 1 base removed from V and 1 base from J, the gap between germline ends came to 11 bases. CDR3 sequence (DNA): TGTGCCTGGAGTGGGGGAGGCGCCAGCAATCAGCCCCAGCATTTT. It yields the protein CAWSGGGASNQPQHF.

V gene TRBV6-5 combines with J gene TRBJ1-2, with D uncertain. Trimming took 2 bases from V and 8 from J, leaving 15 bases between them. CDR1 is MNHEY, CDR2 SVGAGI, per germline. CDR3 size: 14 residues. The CDR3 DNA is TGTGCCAGCAGTTACACCGACGGGAGGACGGGCTACACCTTC. The encoded protein is CASSYTDGRTGYTF.

This sequence joins TRBV6-6 and TRBJ1-2; the D is unclear. This CDR3 region has 13 residues. CDR1 is MNHNY, CDR2 SVGAGI, per germline (reference sequence). Trimming pared 0 bases from V and 4 bases from J, leaving 6 bases between. CDR3 in DNA: TGTGCCAGCAGTTACTCATCATTCTATGGCTACACCTTC. Its protein product is CASSYSSFYGYTF.

The chain couples TRBV5-1 to TRBJ1-1; D not resolved. The CDR3 extends over 15 amino acids. The germline CDR1 and CDR2 sequences are SGHRS and YFSETQ. V lost 1 base and J 1 base, leaving 11 bases between the germline ends. CDR3 in amino acids: CASSLLGNGNTEAFF. In DNA, the CDR3 is TGCGCCAGCAGCTTGTTGGGTAATGGGAACACTGAAGCTTTCTTT.

The chain uses TRBV5-4 and TRBJ2-2; 7 nucleotides align to TRBD2. The CDR3 runs to 12 residues. After removal of 7 bases from V and 3 bases from J, the junction contained 0 bases not matched to a gene. The germline gives CDR1 SGHNT, CDR2 YYREEE (reference sequence). CDR3 residues: CASGRDTGELFF. The CDR3 DNA sequence: TGTGCCAGCGGGAGGGACACCGGGGAGCTGTTTTTT.